Below are 24 T cell receptor beta chains sequenced from a single sample in a study of human T cells and chemical hapten exposure. A single record per CDR3 protein comes from TCRdb applying MiXCR to the RACE reads. Seen here are 350,000 or so distinct CDR3 sequences, around 7% observed once, and the top ten hold around 8.2%. Time point given: patch test 1, 2 weeks after DPC sensitization. Treatment in this sample: therapeutic diphenylcyclopropenone sensitization with weekly scalp DPC. The sequenced sample was whole blood, obtained in connection with sensitization to the hapten diphenylcyclopropenone (DPC). Receptor source: a young woman with alopecia areata. Some clones in this sample may be carry-over from other donors' samples.

This clonotype was found many times. The gene calls are TRBV19 and TRBJ2-3; possible D gene TRBD1, 6 bases. Per germline, CDR1 LNHDA and CDR2 SQIVND (reference sequence). V was cut by 5 bases and J by 1 base, with 31 bases left in between. This CDR3 contains 21 residues. Written as DNA, the CDR3 is TGTGCCAGTAGTCTTCTCGTGATGAGGAGCGGTCGGGGACACCGCACAGATACGCAGTATTTT. The encoded protein is CASSLLVMRSGRGHRTDTQYF.

This clonotype was seen only a few times. V usage is TRBV12-3 or TRBV12-4 and J usage is TRBJ1-4; 9 nucleotides line up with TRBD1. There are 15 residues in the CDR3. J lost 8 bases, V lost 6 bases, and 10 bases had no gene match. The CDR3 is CASRGRGQGAEKLFF. CDR3 DNA: TGTGCCAGCAGGGGAAGGGGACAGGGCGCGGAAAAACTGTTTTTT.

There are many counts of this clonotype. The chain recombines TRBV20-1 with TRBJ2-7; TRBD2 matches at 8 bases. V dropped 1 base and J dropped 3; count of bases not matched to a gene: 5. The length of the CDR3 is 14 residues. In germline, CDR1 is DFQATT, CDR2 SNEGSKA (reference sequence). The CDR3 reads CSARVSGGYYEQYF. The CDR3 nucleotides are TGCAGTGCTAGAGTAAGCGGGGGCTACTACGAGCAGTACTTC.

This clonotype has more than one count but fewer than ten. The chain has TRBV4-1 and TRBJ1-1, with 10 bases that match TRBD1. The CDR3 runs 16 residues. V was clipped by 4 bases and J by 1 base; unmatched bases: 6. The V gene's germline CDR1 is MGHRA and CDR2 YSYEKL. In nucleotides, the CDR3 is TGCGCCAGCAGCCTGATAGGGACAGGGGAGAACACTGAAGCTTTCTTT. Translated, it gives CASSLIGTGENTEAFF.

The gene calls are TRBV4-1 and TRBJ2-3; unclear D gene. V lost 4 bases and J 2 bases, leaving 16 bases between the germline ends. Per germline, CDR1 MGHRA and CDR2 YSYEKL. This CDR3 region has 16 residues. In DNA, the CDR3 is TGCGCCAGCAGCCGCCTAGACCCCCTTATCACAGATACGCAGTATTTT. This encodes CASSRLDPLITDTQYF.

There are many counts of this clonotype. CDR3 nucleotides: TGCGCCAGCAGCGGGGGACAGGTGCCTGAAGCTTTCTTT. Its translation: CASSGGQVPEAFF. The chain couples TRBV5-1 to TRBJ1-1, with TRBD1 matching 8 bases. The CDR3 sequence is 13 residues long. Trimming took 4 bases from V and 6 from J; bases not matched to a gene: 5. From germline, CDR1 is SGHRS and CDR2 YFSETQ.

V and J are TRBV6-2 or TRBV6-3 and TRBJ1-1, with D hard to call. This CDR3 has 15 residues. The germline V and J ends were trimmed by 2 bases and 0 bases, with 10 bases remaining between them. CDR1 is MNHEY and CDR2 is SVGEGT in the germline V gene. The CDR3 region has the DNA TGTGCCAGCAGTTACAGATCCCCAGTGAACACTGAAGCTTTCTTT. This codes for CASSYRSPVNTEAFF.

This clonotype was recorded at least ten times. The V call is TRBV6-2 or TRBV6-3, the J call TRBJ2-7; D might be TRBD1 (5 bases). This CDR3 comprises 13 residues. Germline CDR1 MNHEY, CDR2 SVGEGT. V shed 7 bases and J shed 2 bases, with 12 bases lying between them. CDR3 in amino acids: CASMGQSTYEQYF. The CDR3 DNA reads as TGTGCCAGCATGGGGCAAAGCACCTACGAGCAGTACTTC.

This chain connects TRBV3-1 to TRBJ1-1; D gene ambiguous. The CDR3 runs 12 residues. The V end lost 6 bases, the J end lost 1 base, and 6 bases lay between the germline ends. Germline CDR1 reads LGHDT; CDR2 reads YNNKEL (reference sequence). CDR3 in amino acids: CASRLSNTEAFF. The CDR3 DNA is TGTGCCAGCAGGTTGTCGAACACTGAAGCTTTCTTT.

This clonotype has ten or more counts. CDR3 loop: CATETGGVENIQYF. DNA of the CDR3: TGTGCCACCGAAACGGGGGGTGTTGAAAACATTCAGTACTTC. V usage is TRBV15 and J usage is TRBJ2-4; the match to TRBD2 covers 7 bases. CDR1 and CDR2 (germline): LNHNV, YYDKDF (reference sequence). V lost 8 bases and J lost 5; bases outside the gene matches: 9. The CDR3 has 14 amino acids.

The table lists this clonotype with a few counts. V is TRBV7-8 and J is TRBJ2-1; perhaps TRBD1 as D (6 bases). V lost 5 bases and J lost 2, with 13 bases in between. Germline V gene data show CDR1 as SGHVS and CDR2 as FQNEAQ. The length of the CDR3 is 15 residues. The CDR3 sequence: CASSLLRGPYNEQFF. The CDR3 nucleotides are TGTGCCAGCAGCCTGCTCAGGGGTCCCTACAATGAGCAGTTCTTC.

This clonotype was counted between two and nine times. The rearrangement links TRBV11-1 to TRBJ1-6, with a possible D match to TRBD1 (6 bases). This CDR3 contains 23 residues. With 5 bases removed from V and 0 bases from J, the gap between germline ends came to 32 bases. Per the germline V gene, CDR1 is SGHAT and CDR2 is FQDESV (reference sequence). The CDR3 DNA sequence: TGTGCCAGCAGCCCCCCAAGCGCTGATCCGGGACAACTCAGGAGCTCCTATAATTCACCCCTCCACTTT. This translates into CASSPPSADPGQLRSSYNSPLHF.

This clonotype occurred many times. The V gene is TRBV5-1, the J gene TRBJ1-3, with D hard to call. CDR3 length: 11 residues. Germline loops: CDR1 SGHRS, CDR2 YFSETQ. Trimming shortened V by 4 bases and J by 16 bases, and 15 bases separated the two germline ends. The CDR3 loop reads CASSDDTAVYF. DNA of the CDR3: TGCGCCAGCAGCGATGACACGGCCGTTTATTTT.

This clonotype was seen at least ten times. The chain uses TRBV5-1 and TRBJ1-1; D call uncertain. The germline V gene encodes CDR1 SGHRS and CDR2 YFSETQ. Trimming took off 1 base at V and 1 base at J, with 11 bases between the two ends. The CDR3 has 15 amino acids. The CDR3 here is CASSLTGVPNTEAFF. CDR3 coding DNA: TGCGCCAGCAGCTTGACGGGAGTCCCGAACACTGAAGCTTTCTTT.

This clonotype appeared many times. The J gene is TRBJ2-3, the V gene TRBV7-9; no firm D call. There are 14 residues in the CDR3. The germline CDR1 and CDR2 sequences are SEHNR and FQNEAQ (reference sequence). V gave up 5 bases and J gave up 2 bases, with 11 bases separating them. CDR3 nucleotide sequence: TGTGCCAGCAGCGACGGGCCAAACACAGATACGCAGTATTTT. It codes for CASSDGPNTDTQYF.

This clonotype was counted only a few times. This chain connects TRBV28 to TRBJ1-5; tentatively, D is TRBD1 (6 bases). Trimming took off 6 bases at V and 7 bases at J, with 10 bases between the two ends. There are 12 residues in the CDR3. Germline CDR1 is MDHEN and CDR2 is SYDVKM. CDR3 bases: TGTGCCAGCAGGCAGGGGAGACAGCCCCAGCATTTT. Translating it yields CASRQGRQPQHF. Full variable domain (rest looked up from reference TRBV28 and TRBJ1-5): DVKVTQSSRYLVKRTGEKVFLECVQDMDHENMFWYRQDPGLGLRLIYFSYDVKMKEKGDIPEGYSVSREKKERFSLILESASTNQTSMYLCASRQGRQPQHFGDGTRLSIL.

At least ten counts were recorded for this clonotype. This sequence joins TRBV5-1 and TRBJ1-2; 7 nucleotides match TRBD1. This CDR3 region has 14 residues. CDR1 SGHRS and CDR2 YFSETQ come from the germline V gene. V dropped 0 bases and J dropped 4; count of bases not matched to a gene: 3. For the CDR3, the DNA is TGCGCCAGCAGCTTGGGTCAGGGGGGCTATGGCTACACCTTC. It encodes CASSLGQGGYGYTF. The entire variable domain, with the rest obtained from reference TRBV5-1 and TRBJ1-2, is as follows: KAGVTQTPRYLIKTRGQQVTLSCSPISGHRSVSWYQQTPGQGLQFLFEYFSETQRNKGNFPGRFSGRQFSNSRSEMNVSTLELGDSALYLCASSLGQGGYGYTFGSGTRLTVV.

The rearrangement links TRBV6-6 to TRBJ1-4; D gene ambiguous. Trimming cost V 7 bases and J 8 bases, with 8 bases left between them. The CDR3 sequence is 11 residues long. The germline CDR1 and CDR2 sequences are MNHNY and SVGAGI (reference sequence). In DNA form, the CDR3 reads TGTGCCAGCACCCAGCAAGAAAAACTGTTTTTT. Encoded protein: CASTQQEKLFF.

The rearrangement links TRBV10-3 to TRBJ2-7; possibly TRBD1 for D (6 bases). Germline V gene data show CDR1 as ENHRY and CDR2 as SYGVKD. The ends were cut back, 2 bases at V and 3 bases at J, with 14 bases in the middle. This CDR3 has 15 amino acids. The CDR3 coding sequence is TGTGCCATCAGTGAGGGACAGAGCTCGCTCTACGAGCAGTACTTC. Translated, it gives CAISEGQSSLYEQYF.

This clonotype has ten or more counts. The chain employs TRBV29-1 and TRBJ1-1; no reliable D call. Trimming took off 2 bases at V and 5 bases at J, with 6 bases between the two ends. Germline values: CDR1 SQVTM, CDR2 ANQGSEA. The CDR3 sequence is 11 residues long. DNA of the CDR3: TGCAGCGTTGAAAAGGGTACTGAAGCTTTCTTT. This translates into CSVEKGTEAFF. The entire variable domain, with the rest obtained from reference TRBV29-1 and TRBJ1-1, is as follows: SAVISQKPSRDICQRGTSLTIQCQVDSQVTMMFWYRQQPGQSLTLIATANQGSEATYESGFVIDKFPISRPNLTFSTLTVSNMSPEDSSIYLCSVEKGTEAFFGQGTRLTVV.

This clonotype was recorded at least ten times. This sequence joins TRBV24-1 and TRBJ2-5; the D is unclear. There are 13 residues in the CDR3. Germline loops: CDR1 KGHDR, CDR2 SFDVKD. Trimming removed 4 bases from V and 2 bases from J, with 7 bases in between. This chain's CDR3 is CATSDRQQETQYF. The CDR3 DNA is TGTGCCACCAGTGACCGACAACAAGAGACCCAGTACTTC.

This clonotype was detected ten times or more. This chain links TRBV7-2 with TRBJ2-4; no definite D call. The CDR3 spans 14 residues. The V gene lost 5 bases and the J gene lost 3 bases, with 11 bases spanning the gap. CDR1 is SGHTA and CDR2 is FQGNSA in the germline V gene. In nucleotides, the CDR3 is TGTGCCAGCAGCCGCCGGACGGTCAAAAACATTCAGTACTTC. Translated, it gives CASSRRTVKNIQYF.

This clonotype was recorded a few times. This sequence joins TRBV10-3 and TRBJ1-6; TRBD1 might be the D (5 bases). V lost 4 bases and J lost 10, with 14 bases in between. Per the germline V gene, CDR1 is ENHRY and CDR2 is SYGVKD. This CDR3 has 14 residues. For the CDR3, the DNA is TGTGCCATCAGTGCCGACCCCGCAGGGTCACCCCTCCACTTT. Protein sequence: CAISADPAGSPLHF.

This clonotype was recorded at least ten times. The V and J genes are TRBV29-1 and TRBJ2-6; no reliable D call. Looked up from germline, CDR1 is SQVTM and CDR2 is ANQGSEA. Trimming cost V 3 bases and J 7 bases, with 4 bases left between them. The CDR3 runs 11 residues. CDR3 DNA sequence: TGCAGCGTTGAGGTAGCCAACGTCCTGACTTTC. Protein sequence: CSVEVANVLTF.